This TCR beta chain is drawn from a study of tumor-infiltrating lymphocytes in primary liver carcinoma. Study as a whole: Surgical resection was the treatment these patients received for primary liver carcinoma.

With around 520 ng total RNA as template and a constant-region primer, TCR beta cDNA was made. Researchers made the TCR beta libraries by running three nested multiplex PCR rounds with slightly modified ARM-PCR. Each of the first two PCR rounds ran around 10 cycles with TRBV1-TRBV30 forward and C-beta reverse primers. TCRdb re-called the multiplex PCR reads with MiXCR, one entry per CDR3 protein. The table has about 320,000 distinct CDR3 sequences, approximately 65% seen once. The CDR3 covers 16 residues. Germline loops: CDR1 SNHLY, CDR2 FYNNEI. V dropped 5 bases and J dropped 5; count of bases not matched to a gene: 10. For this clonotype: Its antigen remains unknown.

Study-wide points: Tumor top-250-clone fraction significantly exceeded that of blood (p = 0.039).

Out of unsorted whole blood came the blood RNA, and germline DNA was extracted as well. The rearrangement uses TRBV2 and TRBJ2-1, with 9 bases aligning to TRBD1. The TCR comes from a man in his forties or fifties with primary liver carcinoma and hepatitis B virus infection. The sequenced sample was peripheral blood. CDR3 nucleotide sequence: TGTGCCAGCAGTCTCCGGGACAGGGTTTTCCACAATGAGCAGTTCTTC. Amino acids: CASSLRDRVFHNEQFF.